One and the same sample provided the 16 T cell receptor beta chains below, sequenced in a study of CD8 T cells in Susac syndrome. The RNA, roughly 0.45 to 1 ug, was put through reverse transcription using random hexamers. TCRdb used MiXCR to reprocess the immunoSEQ multiplex PCR reads, holding one entry per CDR3 protein. The sample comprises roughly 160,000 distinct CDR3 sequences, about 95% of which are singletons, and roughly 0.15% rests with the top ten. The sample comprised CD4+ T cells from PBMCs. These receptors all come from a human donor in good health.

This chain links TRBV20-1 with TRBJ2-5, with D perhaps TRBD1 (6 bases). Trimming took 5 bases from V and 5 from J, leaving 15 bases between them. The V gene's germline CDR1 is DFQATT and CDR2 SNEGSKA (reference sequence). This CDR3 spans 13 amino acids. In DNA form, the CDR3 reads TGCAGTGCTTCGACAGGACGTACGGAGACCCAGTACTTC. Translated, it gives CSASTGRTETQYF.

The chain is built from TRBV14 and TRBJ2-5, with TRBD1 as a possible D gene (6 bases). The ends were cut back, 3 bases at V and 4 bases at J, with 12 bases in the middle. The CDR3 extends over 14 amino acids. CDR1 SGHDN and CDR2 FVKESK come from the germline V gene. The CDR3 reads CASSQTDRAETQYF. The CDR3 region has the DNA TGTGCCAGCAGCCAGACGGACAGAGCAGAGACCCAGTACTTC. The full variable domain, its missing parts supplied by reference TRBV14 and TRBJ2-5, is EAGVTQFPSHSVIEKGQTVTLRCDPISGHDNLYWYRRVMGKEIKFLLHFVKESKQDESGMPNNRFLAERTGGTYSTLKVQPAELEDSGVYFCASSQTDRAETQYFGPGTRLLVL.

The V and J genes are TRBV10-3 and TRBJ2-7; 7 bases map to TRBD1. The junction had 8 bases not matched to a gene; V was cut back by 6 bases and J by 9 bases. CDR1 is ENHRY, CDR2 SYGVKD, per germline. The length of the CDR3 is 12 residues. CDR3 residues: CAISRDSLGQYF. The CDR3, as DNA: TGTGCCATCAGCCGGGACAGCCTGGGGCAGTACTTC.

The chain has TRBV5-1 and TRBJ2-6; no clear D. V was cut by 1 base and J by 2 bases, with 10 bases left in between. CDR1 and CDR2 (germline): SGHRS, YFSETQ. This CDR3 spans 16 amino acids. The chain's CDR3 is CASSLPEAAGANVLTF. The CDR3 nucleotides read TGCGCCAGCAGCTTGCCTGAGGCTGCTGGGGCCAACGTCCTGACTTTC.

The V gene is TRBV29-1, the J gene TRBJ2-3, with D tentatively TRBD1 (6 bases). The V gene lost 4 bases and the J gene lost 4 bases, with 9 bases spanning the gap. The CDR3 is made up of 12 amino acids. CDR1 and CDR2 (germline): SQVTM, ANQGSEA. CDR3 amino acids: CSVGWGPDTQYF. The DNA for the CDR3 is TGCAGCGTTGGGTGGGGGCCAGATACGCAGTATTTT.

J is TRBJ1-2 and V is TRBV3-1, with TRBD1 matching 11 bases. The CDR3 is 12 amino acids. The trim removed 4 bases at V and 8 bases at J, leaving 0 bases unmatched. Germline CDR1 is LGHDT and CDR2 is YNNKEL (reference sequence). The CDR3 coding sequence is TGTGCCAGCAGCCGGGACAGGGGGGGCTACACCTTC. Protein product: CASSRDRGGYTF.

V usage is TRBV20-1 and J usage is TRBJ1-5, with D uncertain. Germline loops: CDR1 DFQATT, CDR2 SNEGSKA (reference sequence). This CDR3 spans 9 amino acids. With 6 bases removed from V and 10 bases from J, the gap between germline ends came to 7 bases. The DNA of the CDR3 is TGCAGTGCCGAGTTCCCCCAGCATTTT. Translating gives CSAEFPQHF.

V and J are TRBV5-1 and TRBJ2-4, with D possibly matching TRBD1 (6 bases). CDR3 length: 15 amino acids. CDR1 is SGHRS and CDR2 is YFSETQ in the germline V gene. Trimming left V 2 bases short and J 8 bases short, with 17 bases between. The CDR3 loop is CASSLQGTPPDIQYF. The CDR3 DNA is TGCGCCAGCAGCTTACAGGGAACACCCCCAGACATTCAGTACTTC.

V is TRBV4-2 and J is TRBJ1-5; TRBD1 matches 7 bases. Germline lookup yields CDR1 LGHNA and CDR2 YNFKEQ. CDR3 length: 16 amino acids. J lost 6 bases, V lost 3 bases, and 11 bases had no gene match. Written as DNA, the CDR3 is TGTGCCAGCAGCCAGGCGGGACAGCCAGCGGGTCAGCCCCAGCATTTT. This gives the protein CASSQAGQPAGQPQHF.

The chain is built from TRBV29-1 and TRBJ1-2, with 9 bases identical to TRBD1. Looked up from germline, CDR1 is SQVTM and CDR2 is ANQGSEA. J lost 7 bases, V lost 6 bases, and 6 bases had no gene match. This CDR3 spans 12 amino acids. The CDR3 loop is CSVSGQGSGYTF. CDR3 nucleotides: TGCAGCGTGTCGGGACAGGGATCTGGCTACACCTTC.

The V gene is TRBV7-8, the J gene TRBJ2-1; D is perhaps TRBD1 or TRBD2 (6 bases each). V shed 5 bases and J shed 4 bases, with 15 bases lying between them. Per germline, CDR1 SGHVS and CDR2 FQNEAQ. CDR3 length: 15 residues. The CDR3 DNA reads as TGTGCCAGCAGCCCAAAAGGGGGGCAGTACAATGAGCAGTTCTTC. Translating it yields CASSPKGGQYNEQFF.

The chain uses TRBV12-3 or TRBV12-4 and TRBJ2-1; D assignment may be TRBD1 or TRBD2 (5 bases each). Deletions cut 1 base from V and 7 bases from J, with 11 bases between. This CDR3 has 14 residues. The CDR3 DNA reads as TGTGCCAGCAGTTTAGTGGCCAGGGAGAATGAGCAGTTCTTC. This sequence encodes CASSLVARENEQFF.

The CDR3 reads CASRRYRGERYEQYF. In nucleotides, the CDR3 is TGTGCCAGCAGGAGGTACAGGGGAGAGCGTTACGAGCAGTACTTC. The chain carries TRBV2 and TRBJ2-7; 7 bases line up with TRBD1. This CDR3 spans 15 amino acids. J lost 4 bases, V lost 6 bases, and 12 bases had no gene match. Germline loops: CDR1 SNHLY, CDR2 FYNNEI.

The rearrangement links TRBV18 to TRBJ2-5; tentatively, D is TRBD2 (6 bases). V was pared by 2 bases and J by 2 bases, with 15 bases between. The CDR3 extends over 16 amino acids. Germline CDR1 and CDR2: KGHSH and LQKENI. CDR3 nucleotide sequence: TGTGCCAGCTCACCAGTTCGGCGGGAATTTCAAGAGACCCAGTACTTC. Protein: CASSPVRREFQETQYF.

This clonotype was detected once. The gene calls are TRBV12-3 or TRBV12-4 and TRBJ2-7; D unresolved. The length of the CDR3 is 13 residues. The ends were cut back, 3 bases at V and 4 bases at J, with 10 bases in the middle. The CDR3 sequence: CASSLAVKYEQYF. The DNA for the CDR3 is TGTGCCAGCAGTTTGGCGGTGAAGTACGAGCAGTACTTC.

V usage is TRBV4-3 and J usage is TRBJ1-2; 7 bases align to TRBD1. Germline assignment: CDR1 LGHNA and CDR2 YSLEER. CDR3 length equals 14 residues. The V gene end was trimmed by 5 bases and the J gene end by 8 bases; junction bases not matched to a gene: 11. The CDR3 spells CASSSDRVPSGYTF. DNA for the CDR3: TGCGCCAGCAGCTCCGACAGGGTCCCCTCCGGCTACACCTTC.